The 10 T cell receptor beta chains below come from one sample, sequenced in a study of radiotherapy plus CTLA-4 blockade in lung cancer. Clones were sequenced by immunoSEQ multiplex PCR, and TCRdb holds only the in-frame ones, with some missing. Counted here are 45,000 or so clones, 73% occurring once; the ten biggest clones make up around 3.3%. Sequencing was performed on peripheral blood, taken from a patient treated with radiotherapy plus ipilimumab. These receptors were taken from a human donor with non-small cell lung cancer who had a complete response to radiotherapy plus ipilimumab.

This chain uses TRBV27 with TRBJ1-6; D perhaps matches TRBD1 (5 bases). The CDR3 has 15 amino acids. In germline, CDR1 is MNHEY, CDR2 SMNVEV (reference sequence). The germline V and J ends were trimmed by 4 bases and 6 bases, with 13 bases remaining between them. For the CDR3, the DNA is TGTGCCAGCAGTTCTACGGGGGTGAGTAATTCACCCCTCCACTTT. This codes for CASSSTGVSNSPLHF.

The chain has TRBV18 and TRBJ1-1, with TRBD1 matching over 9 bases. The CDR3 covers 14 residues. Germline V gives CDR1 KGHSH, CDR2 LQKENI. The V and J ends lost 6 bases and 4 bases, in that order; junction bases with no gene match: 6. CDR3 in amino acids: CASSLGQGSTEAFF. CDR3 in DNA: TGTGCCAGCTCGCTGGGACAGGGAAGCACTGAAGCTTTCTTT.

CDR3 DNA sequence: TGTGCCAGCAGTGAAGAGGGAGTAGGGGAGCTGTTTTTT. Its protein is CASSEEGVGELFF. The chain links TRBV2 to TRBJ2-2, with D maybe TRBD2 (5 bases). The germline V and J ends were trimmed by 1 base and 8 bases, with 8 bases remaining between them. The germline CDR1 and CDR2 sequences are SNHLY and FYNNEI. The CDR3 is 13 residues long.

This sequence joins TRBV28 and TRBJ2-3; 7 bases are shared with TRBD1. The CDR3 is 15 residues long. The germline V gene encodes CDR1 MDHEN and CDR2 SYDVKM. Germline trimming cut 5 bases from V and 1 base from J; bases unmatched to any gene: 6. The CDR3 coding sequence is TGTGCCAGCAGTCCCACCGGGACAGGCACAGATACGCAGTATTTT. Protein: CASSPTGTGTDTQYF.

The chain couples TRBV7-2 to TRBJ1-1; a possible D gene is TRBD1 (5 bases). CDR1 is SGHTA, CDR2 FQGNSA, per germline. There are 13 residues in the CDR3. The ends were cut back, 5 bases at V and 5 bases at J, with 12 bases in the middle. The CDR3 DNA reads as TGTGCCAGCAGCCCTCGGGGGGAAACTGAAGCTTTCTTT. Protein product: CASSPRGETEAFF.

The CDR3 here is CASRPGTGDSYEQYF. CDR3 sequence (DNA): TGTGCCAGCAGACCCGGGACAGGGGACTCCTACGAGCAGTACTTC. The genes are TRBV6-1 and TRBJ2-7; 10 bases line up with TRBD1. V lost 6 bases to trimming and J lost 0 bases; unmatched junction nucleotides: 5. This CDR3 spans 15 amino acids. The V gene's germline CDR1 is MNHNS and CDR2 SASEGT.

The V call is TRBV6-5, the J call TRBJ1-1, with 8 bases identical to TRBD1. The trim removed 6 bases at V and 6 bases at J, leaving 9 bases unmatched. CDR1 is MNHEY, CDR2 SVGAGI, per germline. The CDR3 spans 14 residues. The chain's CDR3 is CASSLRDRPSEAFF. In DNA, the CDR3 is TGTGCCAGCAGCCTCCGGGACAGGCCCTCTGAAGCTTTCTTT.

This clone was detected once. CDR3 amino acids: CASSPRGSGRNEQYF. CDR3 DNA sequence: TGTGCCAGCAGTCCCAGGGGTAGCGGGAGAAACGAGCAGTACTTC. J is TRBJ2-7 and V is TRBV28; the match to TRBD2 covers 9 bases. With 5 bases clipped from V and 5 bases from J, the junction kept 10 bases outside the gene matches. Germline CDR1 reads MDHEN; CDR2 reads SYDVKM. The CDR3 totals 15 residues.

The chain is built from TRBV6-1 and TRBJ2-2; 7 bases are a match to TRBD1. This CDR3 spans 16 amino acids. The ends lost 1 base at V and 3 bases at J; junction bases unmatched: 5. Germline V gene lookup returns CDR1 MNHNS and CDR2 SASEGT. CDR3 sequence reads: CASSEVLGTDTGELFF. CDR3 coding DNA: TGTGCCAGCAGTGAAGTCCTCGGGACAGACACCGGGGAGCTGTTTTTT.

This clone was detected only once. The CDR3 here is CASSGTGGVSVNTEAFF. The CDR3 region has the DNA TGTGCCAGTAGCGGGACAGGGGGCGTTTCAGTGAACACTGAAGCTTTCTTT. The chain couples TRBV19 to TRBJ1-1, with TRBD1 matching 12 bases. Losses at the gene ends were 6 bases for V and 0 bases for J; bases not matched to a gene: 8. CDR3 length equals 17 residues. Germline CDR1 reads LNHDA; CDR2 reads SQIVND (reference sequence).